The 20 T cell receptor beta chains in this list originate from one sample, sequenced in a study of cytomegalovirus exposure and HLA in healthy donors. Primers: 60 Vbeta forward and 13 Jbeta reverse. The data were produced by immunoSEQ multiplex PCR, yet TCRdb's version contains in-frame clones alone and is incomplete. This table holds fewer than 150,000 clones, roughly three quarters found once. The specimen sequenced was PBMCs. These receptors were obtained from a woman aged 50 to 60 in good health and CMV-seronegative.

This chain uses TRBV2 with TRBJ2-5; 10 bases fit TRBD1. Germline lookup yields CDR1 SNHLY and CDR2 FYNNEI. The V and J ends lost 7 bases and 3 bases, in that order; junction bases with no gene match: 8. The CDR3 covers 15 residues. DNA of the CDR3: TGTGCCAGCACCCGGGACAGGGGACCAGAAGAGACCCAGTACTTC. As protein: CASTRDRGPEETQYF.

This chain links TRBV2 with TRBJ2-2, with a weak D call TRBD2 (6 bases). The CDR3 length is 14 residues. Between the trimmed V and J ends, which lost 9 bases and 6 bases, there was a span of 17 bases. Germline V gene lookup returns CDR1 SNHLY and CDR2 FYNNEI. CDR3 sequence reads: CASFLGGGAGELFF. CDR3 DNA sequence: TGTGCCAGTTTTCTGGGGGGAGGCGCCGGGGAGCTGTTTTTT.

The CDR3 DNA is TGTGCCAGCAGATACAAGAACACTGAAGCTTTCTTT. Translated: CASRYKNTEAFF. This chain uses TRBV2 with TRBJ1-1; no clear D gene. With 6 bases removed from V and 1 base from J, the gap between germline ends came to 6 bases. CDR3 size: 12 residues. Germline V gene data show CDR1 as SNHLY and CDR2 as FYNNEI.

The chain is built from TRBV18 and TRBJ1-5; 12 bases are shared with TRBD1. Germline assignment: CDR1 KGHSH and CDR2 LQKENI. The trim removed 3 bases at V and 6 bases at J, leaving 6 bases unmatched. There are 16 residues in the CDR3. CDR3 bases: TGTGCCAGCTCACCGCTACCGGGACAGGGGGCTCAGCCCCAGCATTTT. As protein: CASSPLPGQGAQPQHF.

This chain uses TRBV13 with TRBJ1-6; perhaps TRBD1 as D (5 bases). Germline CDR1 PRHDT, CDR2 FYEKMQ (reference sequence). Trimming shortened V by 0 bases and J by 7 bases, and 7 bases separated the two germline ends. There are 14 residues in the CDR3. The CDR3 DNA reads TGTGCCAGCAGCTTAGGGACAGAAAATTCACCCCTCCACTTT. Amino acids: CASSLGTENSPLHF. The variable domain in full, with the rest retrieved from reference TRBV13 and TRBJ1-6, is AAGVIQSPRHLIKEKRETATLKCYPIPRHDTVYWYQQGPGQDPQFLISFYEKMQSDKGSIPDRFSAQQFSDYHSELNMSSLELGDSALYFCASSLGTENSPLHFGNGTRLTVT.

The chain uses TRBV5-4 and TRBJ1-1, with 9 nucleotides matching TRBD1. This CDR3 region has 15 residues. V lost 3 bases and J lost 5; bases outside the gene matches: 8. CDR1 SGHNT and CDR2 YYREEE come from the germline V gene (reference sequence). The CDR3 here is CASSSNRGRLTEAFF. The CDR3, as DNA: TGTGCCAGCAGCTCGAACAGGGGGCGCTTGACTGAAGCTTTCTTT.

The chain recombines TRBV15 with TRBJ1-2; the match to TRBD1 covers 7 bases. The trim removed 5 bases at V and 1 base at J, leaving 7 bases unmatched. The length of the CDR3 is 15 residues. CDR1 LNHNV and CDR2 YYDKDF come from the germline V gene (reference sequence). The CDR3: CATSPRTGINYGYTF. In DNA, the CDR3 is TGTGCCACCAGCCCAAGGACAGGTATTAACTATGGCTACACCTTC.

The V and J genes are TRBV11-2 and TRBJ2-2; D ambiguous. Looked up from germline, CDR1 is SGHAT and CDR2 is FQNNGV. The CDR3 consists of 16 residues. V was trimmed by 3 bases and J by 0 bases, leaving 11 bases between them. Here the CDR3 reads CASSFTTPSNTGELFF. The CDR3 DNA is TGTGCCAGCAGCTTCACAACGCCTTCGAACACCGGGGAGCTGTTTTTT.

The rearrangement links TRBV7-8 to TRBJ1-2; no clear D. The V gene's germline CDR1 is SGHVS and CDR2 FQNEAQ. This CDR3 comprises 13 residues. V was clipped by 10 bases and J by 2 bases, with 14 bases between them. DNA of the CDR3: TGTGCCACCAAGTTTGCGGGGAACTATGGCTACACCTTC. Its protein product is CATKFAGNYGYTF.

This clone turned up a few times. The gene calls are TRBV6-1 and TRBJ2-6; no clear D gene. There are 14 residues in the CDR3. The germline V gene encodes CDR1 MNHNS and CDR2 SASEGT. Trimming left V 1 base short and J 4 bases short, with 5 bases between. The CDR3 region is CASSEGAGANVLTF. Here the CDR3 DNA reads TGTGCCAGCAGTGAAGGGGCAGGGGCCAACGTCCTGACTTTC.

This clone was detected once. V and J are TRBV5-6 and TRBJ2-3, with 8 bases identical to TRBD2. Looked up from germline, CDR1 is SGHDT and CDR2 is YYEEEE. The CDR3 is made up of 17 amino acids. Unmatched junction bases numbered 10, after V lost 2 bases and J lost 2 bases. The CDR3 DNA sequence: TGTGCCAGCAGCTTATATCCGCGGGGGGACTACACAGATACGCAGTATTTT. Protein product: CASSLYPRGDYTDTQYF.

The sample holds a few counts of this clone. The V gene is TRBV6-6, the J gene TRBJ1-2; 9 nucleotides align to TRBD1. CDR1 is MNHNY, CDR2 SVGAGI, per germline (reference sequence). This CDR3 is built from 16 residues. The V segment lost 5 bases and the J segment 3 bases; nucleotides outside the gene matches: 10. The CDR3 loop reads CASSRGQGGSDYGYTF. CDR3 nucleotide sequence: TGTGCCAGCAGTCGGGGACAGGGAGGTTCAGACTATGGCTACACCTTC.

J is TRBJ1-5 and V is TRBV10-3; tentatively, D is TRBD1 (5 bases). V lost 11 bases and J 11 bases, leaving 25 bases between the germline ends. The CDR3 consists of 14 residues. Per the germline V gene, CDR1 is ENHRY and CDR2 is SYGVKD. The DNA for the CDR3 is TGTGCCGCCCGGGGGGGAGGGGAAGGGCAGTCCCAGCATTTT. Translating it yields CAARGGGEGQSQHF.

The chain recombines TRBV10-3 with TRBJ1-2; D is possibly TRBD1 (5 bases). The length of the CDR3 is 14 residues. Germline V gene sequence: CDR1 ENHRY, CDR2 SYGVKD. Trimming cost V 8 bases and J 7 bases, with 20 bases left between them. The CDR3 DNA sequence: TGTGCCATCCCGCGGCGGGAGGGGAGTAGTGGCTACACCTTC. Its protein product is CAIPRREGSSGYTF.

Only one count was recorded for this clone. CDR3 sequence reads: CATSGGVADTQYF. CDR3 nucleotide sequence: TGTGCCACTAGCGGGGGGGTCGCAGATACGCAGTATTTT. The rearrangement uses TRBV2 and TRBJ2-3; 12 bases match TRBD2. The length of the CDR3 is 13 residues. J gave up 4 bases and V 10 bases, and 3 bases lay outside the gene matches. From germline, CDR1 is SNHLY and CDR2 FYNNEI.

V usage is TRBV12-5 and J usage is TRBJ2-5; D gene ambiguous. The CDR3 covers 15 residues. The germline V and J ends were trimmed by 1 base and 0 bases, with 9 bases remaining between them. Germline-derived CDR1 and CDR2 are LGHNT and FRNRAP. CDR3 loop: CASGLGDSYQETQYF. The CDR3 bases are TGTGCTAGTGGTTTGGGCGACTCTTACCAAGAGACCCAGTACTTC.

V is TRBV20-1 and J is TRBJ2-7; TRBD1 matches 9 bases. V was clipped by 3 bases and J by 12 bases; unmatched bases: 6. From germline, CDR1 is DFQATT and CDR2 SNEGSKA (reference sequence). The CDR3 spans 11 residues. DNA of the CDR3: TGCAGTGCTAGGACAGGGGGGGGTTGGTACTTC. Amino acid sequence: CSARTGGGWYF.

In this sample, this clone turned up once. For the CDR3, the DNA is TGTGCCAGCAGCAAACTAGGGGGCAATGAGCAGTTCTTC. It codes for CASSKLGGNEQFF. The chain couples TRBV7-2 to TRBJ2-1; D is possibly TRBD1 (6 bases). This CDR3 is 13 amino acids long. Germline V gene sequence: CDR1 SGHTA, CDR2 FQGNSA. V shed 5 bases and J shed 6 bases, with 11 bases lying between them.

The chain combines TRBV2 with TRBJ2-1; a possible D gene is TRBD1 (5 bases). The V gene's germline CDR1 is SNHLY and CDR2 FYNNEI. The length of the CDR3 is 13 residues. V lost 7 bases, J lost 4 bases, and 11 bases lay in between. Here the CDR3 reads CASMTDSYNEQFF. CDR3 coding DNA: TGTGCCAGCATGACAGACAGTTACAATGAGCAGTTCTTC. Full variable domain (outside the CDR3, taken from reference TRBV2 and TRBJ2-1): EPEVTQTPSHQVTQMGQEVILRCVPISNHLYFYWYRQILGQKVEFLVSFYNNEISEKSEIFDDQFSVERPDGSNFTLKIRSTKLEDSAMYFCASMTDSYNEQFFGPGTRLTVL.

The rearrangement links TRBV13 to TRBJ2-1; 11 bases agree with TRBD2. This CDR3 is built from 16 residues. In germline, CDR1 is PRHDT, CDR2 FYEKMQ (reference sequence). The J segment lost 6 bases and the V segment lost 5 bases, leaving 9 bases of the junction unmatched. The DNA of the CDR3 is TGTGCCAGCAGCGGTCTGACTAGCGGGACTTTCAATGAGCAGTTCTTC. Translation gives CASSGLTSGTFNEQFF.